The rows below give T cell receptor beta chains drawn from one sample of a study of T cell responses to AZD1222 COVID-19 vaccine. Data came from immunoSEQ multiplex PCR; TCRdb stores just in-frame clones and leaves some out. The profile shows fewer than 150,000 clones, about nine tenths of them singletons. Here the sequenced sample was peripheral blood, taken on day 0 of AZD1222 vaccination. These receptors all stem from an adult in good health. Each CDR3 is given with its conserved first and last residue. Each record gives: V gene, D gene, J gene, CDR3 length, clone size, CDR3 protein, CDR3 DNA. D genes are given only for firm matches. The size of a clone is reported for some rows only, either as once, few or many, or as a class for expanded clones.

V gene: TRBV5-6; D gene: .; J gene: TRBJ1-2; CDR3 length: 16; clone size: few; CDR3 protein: CASSLGPAVSNYGYTF; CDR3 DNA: TGTGCCAGCAGCTTGGGTCCGGCGGTTTCGAACTATGGCTACACCTTC
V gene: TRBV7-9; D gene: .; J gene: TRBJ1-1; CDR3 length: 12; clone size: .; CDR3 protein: CASSFENTEAFF; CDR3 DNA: TGTGCCAGCAGCTTTGAGAACACTGAAGCTTTCTTT
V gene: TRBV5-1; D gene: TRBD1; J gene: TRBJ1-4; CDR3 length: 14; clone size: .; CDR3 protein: CASGKGAANEKLFF; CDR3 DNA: TGCGCCAGCGGTAAGGGGGCGGCTAATGAAAAACTGTTTTTT
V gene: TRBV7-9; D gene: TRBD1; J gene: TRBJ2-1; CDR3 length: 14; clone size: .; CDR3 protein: CASSPRDRGSEQFF; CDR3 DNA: TGTGCCAGCAGCCCCCGGGACAGGGGAAGTGAGCAGTTCTTC
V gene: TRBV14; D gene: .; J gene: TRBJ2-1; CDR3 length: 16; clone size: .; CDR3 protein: CASSAQGRWSGNEQFF; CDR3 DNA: TGTGCCAGCAGCGCCCAGGGTCGATGGTCCGGGAATGAGCAGTTCTTC
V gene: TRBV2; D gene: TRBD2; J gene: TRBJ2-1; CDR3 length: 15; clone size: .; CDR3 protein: CASSGYSGVYNEQFF; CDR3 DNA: TGTGCCAGCAGCGGGTACAGCGGGGTATACAATGAGCAGTTCTTC
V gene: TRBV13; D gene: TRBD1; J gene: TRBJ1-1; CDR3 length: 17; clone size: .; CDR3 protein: CASSSLGTGNIGTEAFF; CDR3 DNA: TGTGCCAGCAGCTCCCTCGGGACAGGAAATATTGGCACTGAAGCTTTCTTT
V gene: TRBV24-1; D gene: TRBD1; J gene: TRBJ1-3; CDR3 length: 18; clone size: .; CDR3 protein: CATSDLREQGAAGNTIYF; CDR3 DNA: TGTGCCACCAGTGATTTAAGGGAACAGGGGGCTGCTGGAAACACCATATATTTT
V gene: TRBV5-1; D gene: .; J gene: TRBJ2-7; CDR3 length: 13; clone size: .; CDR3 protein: CASSLEGSYEQYF; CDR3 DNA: TGCGCCAGCAGCTTGGAGGGTTCCTACGAGCAGTACTTC
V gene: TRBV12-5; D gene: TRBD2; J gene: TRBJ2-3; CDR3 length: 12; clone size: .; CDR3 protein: CASRAGADTQYF; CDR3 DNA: TGTGCTAGTAGAGCGGGAGCAGATACGCAGTATTTT
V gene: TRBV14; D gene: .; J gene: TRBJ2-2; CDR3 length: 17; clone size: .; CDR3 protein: CASTGGQGTSNTGELFF; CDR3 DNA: TGTGCCAGCACCGGGGGACAGGGGACTAGCAACACCGGGGAGCTGTTTTTT
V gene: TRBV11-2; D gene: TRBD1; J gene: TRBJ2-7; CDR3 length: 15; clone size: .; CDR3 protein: CASSLDRDRVYEQYF; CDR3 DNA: TGTGCCAGCAGCTTAGATAGGGACAGGGTATACGAGCAGTACTTC
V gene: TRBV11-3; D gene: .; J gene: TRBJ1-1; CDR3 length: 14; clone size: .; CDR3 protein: CASSSRQGVAEAFF; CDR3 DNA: TGTGCCAGCAGCTCCCGTCAGGGTGTTGCTGAAGCTTTCTTT
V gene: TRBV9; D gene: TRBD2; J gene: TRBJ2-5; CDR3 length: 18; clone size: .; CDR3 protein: CASSVGSSGRWRQETQYF; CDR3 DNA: TGTGCCAGCAGCGTAGGGTCTAGCGGGAGATGGAGGCAAGAGACCCAGTACTTC
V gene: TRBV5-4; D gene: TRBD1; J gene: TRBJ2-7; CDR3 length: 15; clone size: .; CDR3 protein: CASSSTTGDGYEQYF; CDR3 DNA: TGTGCCAGCAGCTCGACTACAGGGGACGGGTACGAGCAGTACTTC
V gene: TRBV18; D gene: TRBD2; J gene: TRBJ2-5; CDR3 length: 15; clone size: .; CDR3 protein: CASSPSSGAPWTQYF; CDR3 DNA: TGTGCCAGCTCACCGTCCAGCGGGGCCCCCTGGACCCAGTACTTC
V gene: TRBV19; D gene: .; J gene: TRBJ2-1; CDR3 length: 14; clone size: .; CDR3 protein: CASSNREGYNEQFF; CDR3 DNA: TGTGCCAGTAGTAACAGGGAAGGGTATAATGAGCAGTTCTTC
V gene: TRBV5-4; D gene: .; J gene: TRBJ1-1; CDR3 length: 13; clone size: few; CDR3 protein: CASSPGGNTEAFF; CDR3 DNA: TGTGCCAGCAGCCCCGGGGGGAACACTGAAGCTTTCTTT
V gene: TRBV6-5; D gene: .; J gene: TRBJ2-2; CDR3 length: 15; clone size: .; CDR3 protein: CASAMAADYTGELFF; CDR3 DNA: TGTGCCAGCGCAATGGCGGCAGACTACACCGGGGAGCTGTTTTTT
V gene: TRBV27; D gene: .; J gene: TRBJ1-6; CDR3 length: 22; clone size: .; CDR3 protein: CASSSRMAGRSISVNYNSPLHF; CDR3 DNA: TGTGCCAGCAGTTCAAGAATGGCAGGGCGGTCAATTTCAGTAAACTATAATTCACCCCTCCACTTT
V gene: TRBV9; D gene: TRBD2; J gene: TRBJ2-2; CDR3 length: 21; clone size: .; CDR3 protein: CASSGSTSGTSFLTNTGELFF; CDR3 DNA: TGTGCCAGCAGCGGGAGTACTAGCGGGACCTCTTTTCTTACGAACACCGGGGAGCTGTTTTTT
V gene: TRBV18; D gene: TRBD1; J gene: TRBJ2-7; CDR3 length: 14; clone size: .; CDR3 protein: CASSPGQAAYEQYF; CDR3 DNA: TGTGCCAGCTCACCAGGACAGGCCGCCTACGAGCAGTACTTC
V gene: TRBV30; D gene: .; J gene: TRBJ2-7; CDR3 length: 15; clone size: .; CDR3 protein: CAWSEVRGRYYEQYF; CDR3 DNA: TGTGCCTGGAGTGAGGTCCGGGGCCGTTACTACGAGCAGTACTTC
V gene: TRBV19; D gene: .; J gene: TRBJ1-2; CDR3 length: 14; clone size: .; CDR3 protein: CASSLRQSLYGYTF; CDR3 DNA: TGTGCCAGTAGTCTTCGACAGAGCCTATATGGCTACACCTTC
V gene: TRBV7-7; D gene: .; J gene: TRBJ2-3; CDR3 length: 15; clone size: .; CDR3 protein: CASSLARSGTDTQYF; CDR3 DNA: TGTGCCAGCAGCTTAGCCCGGAGCGGCACAGATACGCAGTATTTT
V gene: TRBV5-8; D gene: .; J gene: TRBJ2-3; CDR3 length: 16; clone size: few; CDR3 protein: CASSLAQGSLADTQYF; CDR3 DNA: TGTGCCAGCAGCTTGGCCCAGGGTAGTCTCGCAGATACGCAGTATTTT
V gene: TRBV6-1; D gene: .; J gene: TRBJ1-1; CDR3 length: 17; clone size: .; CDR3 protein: CASSVFWGQSGGTEAFF; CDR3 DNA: TGTGCCAGCAGTGTGTTTTGGGGTCAGTCCGGGGGCACTGAAGCTTTCTTT
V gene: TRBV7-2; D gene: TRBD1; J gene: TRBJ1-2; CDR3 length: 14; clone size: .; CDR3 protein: CASSLGQGSYGYTF; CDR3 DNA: TGTGCCAGCAGCCTGGGACAGGGAAGCTATGGCTACACCTTC
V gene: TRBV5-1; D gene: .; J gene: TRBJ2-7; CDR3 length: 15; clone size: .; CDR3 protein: CASSLGRGSSYEQYF; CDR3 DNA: TGCGCCAGCAGCTTGGGAAGGGGAAGCTCCTACGAGCAGTACTTC
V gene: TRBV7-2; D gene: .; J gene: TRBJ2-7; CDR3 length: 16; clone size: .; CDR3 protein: CASSVNTVDGTYEQYF; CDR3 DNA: TGTGCCAGCAGCGTAAATACGGTGGACGGTACCTACGAGCAGTACTTC
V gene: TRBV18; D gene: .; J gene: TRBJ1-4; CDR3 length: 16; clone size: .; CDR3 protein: CASSTSQGAGDEKLFF; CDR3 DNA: TGTGCCAGCTCAACTTCTCAAGGGGCAGGGGATGAAAAACTGTTTTTT
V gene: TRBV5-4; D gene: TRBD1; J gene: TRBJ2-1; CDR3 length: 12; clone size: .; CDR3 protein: CASSSGGNEQFF; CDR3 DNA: TGTGCCAGCAGCTCAGGGGGCAACGAGCAGTTCTTC
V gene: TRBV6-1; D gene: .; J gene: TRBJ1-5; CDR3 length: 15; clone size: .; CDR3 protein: CASSEGVSGNQPQHF; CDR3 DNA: TGTGCCAGCAGTGAAGGGGTATCTGGCAATCAGCCCCAGCATTTT